The rows below give T cell receptor beta chains drawn from one sample of a study of shared clonotypes between healthy human individuals. TCRdb's table, derived via immunoSEQ multiplex PCR, lists solely in-frame clones and lacks some. Of fewer than 850,000 clones in the sample, about three quarters were seen once. The sequenced material came from memory CD4+ T cells sorted from blood. These receptors originate from a woman aged 30 to 39 in good health. Each CDR3 is given with its conserved first and last residue. The D gene is left open where the match is weak. Not every row has a clone size; where given, it reads once, few, many or a size class.

abundance	v_gene	d_gene	j_gene	CDR3aa	CDR3nt
NA	TRBV7-6	NA	TRBJ1-5	CASSLDLGQPQHF	TGTGCCAGCAGCTTAGATCTGGGACAGCCCCAGCATTTT
NA	TRBV5-4	NA	TRBJ2-7	CASSLSSYEQYF	TGTGCCAGCAGCTTGAGCTCCTACGAGCAGTACTTC
NA	TRBV7-6	NA	TRBJ1-6	CASSTRAPGLNSPLHF	TGTGCCAGCAGCACTAGGGCTCCGGGACTTAATTCACCCCTCCACTTT
NA	TRBV19	NA	TRBJ2-7	CASRRLGGSVTEQYF	TGTGCCAGTAGGAGATTAGGAGGGTCTGTCACCGAGCAGTACTTC
NA	TRBV30	TRBD2	TRBJ2-7	CAWSIAGAAYEQYF	TGTGCCTGGAGTATAGCGGGGGCCGCCTACGAGCAGTACTTC
NA	TRBV5-6	TRBD2	TRBJ2-7	CASSRISGRSHEQYF	TGTGCCAGCAGCCGGATCAGCGGGAGGAGCCACGAGCAGTACTTC
NA	TRBV19	NA	TRBJ2-7	CATPPSRGYEQYF	TGTGCCACCCCGCCGAGTCGGGGCTACGAGCAGTACTTC
NA	TRBV19	NA	TRBJ2-1	CASSSPEGRQFF	TGTGCCAGTAGTTCTCCGGAGGGTAGGCAGTTCTTC
NA	TRBV27	NA	TRBJ2-7	CASSPRRGYEQYF	TGTGCCAGCAGTCCCCGGAGGGGGTACGAGCAGTACTTC
NA	TRBV25-1	TRBD2	TRBJ2-3	CASSDSGGVADTQYF	TGTGCCAGCAGTGATTCGGGAGGAGTCGCAGATACGCAGTATTTT
NA	TRBV7-8	NA	TRBJ2-7	CASSPRFGYEQYF	TGTGCCAGCAGCCCCCGTTTCGGATACGAGCAGTACTTC
few	TRBV2	TRBD2	TRBJ2-7	CASSGLAGNEQYF	TGTGCCAGCTCTGGACTAGCGGGGAACGAGCAGTACTTC
few	TRBV27	NA	TRBJ2-3	CASSLRWGTDTQYF	TGTGCCAGCAGTTTACGGTGGGGCACAGATACGCAGTATTTT
NA	TRBV11-2	TRBD2	TRBJ2-7	CASSPTSGSSYEQYF	TGTGCCAGCAGCCCTACTAGCGGGAGTTCCTACGAGCAGTACTTC
NA	TRBV18	TRBD1	TRBJ2-1	CASSRDRGNSYNEQFF	TGTGCCAGCTCACGGGACAGGGGGAACTCCTACAATGAGCAGTTCTTC
NA	TRBV2	NA	TRBJ1-1	CASESGGTEAFF	TGTGCCAGCGAGTCCGGTGGCACTGAAGCTTTCTTT
NA	TRBV5-1	NA	TRBJ2-3	CASSNPPHTDTQYF	TGCGCCAGCTCGAATCCCCCTCATACAGATACGCAGTATTTT
NA	TRBV18	NA	TRBJ1-1	CASSPPQGTGGAFF	TGTGCCAGCTCACCACCGCAGGGTACTGGGGGAGCTTTCTTT
NA	TRBV7-9	NA	TRBJ2-1	CASSLGGQGHEQFF	TGTGCCAGCAGCTTAGGTGGGCAGGGCCATGAGCAGTTCTTC
NA	TRBV5-5	NA	TRBJ2-7	CASSYPTDPAGYEQYF	TGTGCCAGCAGTTACCCGACGGACCCCGCGGGGTACGAGCAGTACTTC
few	TRBV6-6	TRBD1	TRBJ2-7	CASRSQGDSYEQYF	TGTGCCAGCAGATCACAGGGGGATTCCTACGAGCAGTACTTC
NA	TRBV6-6	TRBD2	TRBJ2-1	CASSYRAGRHNEQFF	TGTGCCAGCAGTTATCGAGCGGGACGGCACAATGAGCAGTTCTTC
NA	TRBV29-1	NA	TRBJ2-1	CSVEAATGSNEQFF	TGCAGCGTTGAAGCAGCGACCGGGTCCAATGAGCAGTTCTTC
few	TRBV2	NA	TRBJ2-4	CASRKQAVAKNIQYF	TGTGCCAGCAGAAAACAAGCAGTAGCCAAAAACATTCAGTACTTC
few	TRBV5-1	NA	TRBJ2-7	CASKRADAYEQYF	TGCGCCAGCAAACGAGCGGATGCCTACGAGCAGTACTTC
once	TRBV19	NA	TRBJ2-4	CASSMSPVTGSKNIQYF	TGTGCCAGTAGTATGAGCCCCGTCACAGGGTCCAAAAACATTCAGTACTTC
NA	TRBV9	NA	TRBJ2-6	CASSVEGAGANVLTF	TGTGCCAGCAGCGTAGAAGGGGCTGGGGCCAACGTCCTGACTTTC
few	TRBV5-8	NA	TRBJ2-3	CASSLAAFLAYTDTQYF	TGTGCCAGCAGCTTGGCGGCGTTCTTAGCCTACACAGATACGCAGTATTTT
NA	TRBV9	TRBD1	TRBJ1-4	CASSPRQGREKLFF	TGTGCCAGCAGCCCCAGACAGGGCCGGGAAAAACTGTTTTTT
NA	TRBV5-1	NA	TRBJ1-2	CASSLATEYGYTF	TGCGCCAGCAGCTTGGCGACAGAGTATGGCTACACCTTC
many	TRBV28	TRBD2	TRBJ2-1	CASSPRIAGGRNEQFF	TGTGCCAGCAGTCCGAGAATAGCGGGAGGACGCAATGAGCAGTTCTTC
NA	TRBV7-3	NA	TRBJ1-1	CASSRQGDTEAFF	TGTGCCAGCAGCCGCCAAGGGGACACTGAAGCTTTCTTT
NA	TRBV28	NA	TRBJ2-3	CASSLNTDTQYF	TGTGCCAGCAGTTTAAACACAGATACGCAGTATTTT
NA	TRBV5-1	NA	TRBJ1-3	CASSSTGTGNTIYF	TGCGCCAGCAGCTCCACAGGGACTGGAAACACCATATATTTT
NA	TRBV6-7	TRBD2	TRBJ2-7	CASRTPLAGVSYEQYF	TGTGCCAGCAGAACCCCTCTAGCGGGAGTTAGCTACGAGCAGTACTTC